Each of the 23 T cell receptor beta chains below was sequenced from the same sample in a study of neurological immune-mediated disorders. TCRdb used MiXCR to reprocess the 5' RACE reads, holding one entry per CDR3 protein. The data show more than 50,000 distinct CDR3 sequences, with about 3.7% seen just once and about 7.1% held by the top ten. Sequenced sample: PBMCs. All receptors derive from an older woman with multiple sclerosis.

The chain uses TRBV7-9 and TRBJ1-6; 7 nucleotides line up with TRBD1. The CDR3 sequence is 14 residues long. Trimming removed 6 bases from V and 6 bases from J; junction bases left unmatched: 5. Germline CDR1 and CDR2: SEHNR and FQNEAQ (reference sequence). CDR3 in amino acids: CASRYRGVNSPLHF. The CDR3, as DNA: TGTGCCAGCAGATACAGGGGAGTTAATTCACCCCTCCACTTT.

This clonotype was counted ten times or more. A read error may be the cause here, since a much bigger clone is one base away. The chain employs TRBV9 and TRBJ1-5, with 8 bases that match TRBD1. The germline V gene encodes CDR1 SGDLS and CDR2 YYNGEE. The CDR3 is 15 amino acids. In nucleotides, the CDR3 is TGTGCCAGCAGCCCCTCCGGGACAGGCGGTCAGCACCAGCATTTT. It is translated as CASSPSGTGGQHQHF.

In its sample, this clonotype was seen many times. The chain links TRBV11-2 to TRBJ2-1; TRBD2 matches at 7 bases. This CDR3 comprises 14 residues. The germline CDR1 and CDR2 sequences are SGHAT and FQNNGV. V was clipped by 3 bases and J by 6 bases; unmatched bases: 5. The CDR3 DNA reads as TGTGCCAGCAGCTTTTTGACTAGCCGCAATGAGCAGTTCTTC. Its protein is CASSFLTSRNEQFF.

This clonotype was picked up many times. The chain recombines TRBV6-2 or TRBV6-3 with TRBJ1-5; 8 bases align to TRBD1. Germline CDR1 reads MNHEY; CDR2 reads SVGEGT. This CDR3 spans 15 amino acids. The V and J ends lost 6 bases and 4 bases, in that order; junction bases with no gene match: 8. The CDR3 region is CASRDRENGNQPQHF. CDR3 sequence (DNA): TGTGCCAGCAGGGACAGGGAAAACGGGAATCAGCCCCAGCATTTT.

The V and J genes are TRBV29-1 and TRBJ2-7, with 7 bases fitting TRBD1. Germline CDR1 is SQVTM and CDR2 is ANQGSEA. V dropped 4 bases and J dropped 0; count of bases not matched to a gene: 6. The CDR3 covers 14 residues. CDR3 region: CSVVQGESSYEQYF. The CDR3 DNA sequence: TGCAGCGTTGTTCAGGGGGAGAGCTCCTACGAGCAGTACTTC.

This clonotype was seen ten or more times. The CDR3 protein is CSARNRPVQFF. In DNA, the CDR3 is TGCAGTGCTAGAAACCGCCCGGTCCAGTTCTTC. V and J are TRBV20-1 and TRBJ2-1; D remains ambiguous. V shed 2 bases and J shed 13 bases, with 12 bases lying between them. This CDR3 has 11 residues. Germline loops: CDR1 DFQATT, CDR2 SNEGSKA (reference sequence).

This clonotype showed up many times. This rearrangement joins TRBV7-3 to TRBJ1-5, with 7 bases matching TRBD1. This CDR3 is built from 15 residues. Per the germline V gene, CDR1 is SGHTA and CDR2 is FQGTGA. The J segment lost 2 bases and the V segment lost 5 bases, leaving 6 bases of the junction unmatched. The CDR3 DNA reads as TGTGCCAGCAGCGTAGGACAGGCCGGCAATCAGCCCCAGCATTTT. Its protein product is CASSVGQAGNQPQHF.

This clonotype has ten or more counts. The chain recombines TRBV6-6 with TRBJ1-5; TRBD1 matches 7 bases. The CDR3 extends over 14 amino acids. V trimming: 6 bases; J trimming: 5 bases; junction bases outside the gene matches: 7. Per the germline V gene, CDR1 is MNHNY and CDR2 is SVGAGI (reference sequence). CDR3: CASRRQGGDQPQHF. CDR3 nucleotides: TGTGCCAGCAGGAGACAGGGAGGCGATCAGCCCCAGCATTTT.

The table lists this clonotype with many counts. This chain uses TRBV3-1 with TRBJ2-7; D uncertain. V was pared by 3 bases and J by 3 bases, with 9 bases between. Germline CDR1 is LGHDT and CDR2 is YNNKEL (reference sequence). This CDR3 has 13 amino acids. CDR3 sequence: CASSQAQSYEQYF. Here the CDR3 DNA reads TGTGCCAGCAGCCAGGCCCAGAGCTACGAGCAGTACTTC.

This clonotype came up many times. This sequence joins TRBV10-3 and TRBJ2-7; weak D call: TRBD1 (5 bases). The germline V gene encodes CDR1 ENHRY and CDR2 SYGVKD. Trimming shortened V by 8 bases and J by 5 bases, and 16 bases separated the two germline ends. The CDR3 has 13 amino acids. This chain's CDR3 is CAIRALGADEQYF. For the CDR3, the DNA is TGTGCCATCCGGGCGCTAGGGGCCGACGAGCAGTACTTC.

This clonotype was detected ten times or more. This chain connects TRBV5-1 to TRBJ1-1; TRBD1 agrees at 8 bases. The CDR3 covers 14 residues. Per the germline V gene, CDR1 is SGHRS and CDR2 is YFSETQ. V shed 4 bases, J shed 3 bases, and the junction held 5 bases outside the gene matches. As DNA, the CDR3 is TGCGCCAGCAGCGTTGACAGGGGAGACACTGAAGCTTTCTTT. It is translated as CASSVDRGDTEAFF. Based on the CDR3 plus reference TRBV5-1 and TRBJ1-1, the full variable domain is KAGVTQTPRYLIKTRGQQVTLSCSPISGHRSVSWYQQTPGQGLQFLFEYFSETQRNKGNFPGRFSGRQFSNSRSEMNVSTLELGDSALYLCASSVDRGDTEAFFGQGTRLTVV.

In its sample, this clonotype was seen many times. CDR3 sequence (DNA): TGTGCCAGCAGGGGAGACCTAAACACTGAAGCTTTCTTT. It codes for CASRGDLNTEAFF. The genes are TRBV6-5 and TRBJ1-1; D is unclear. From germline, CDR1 is MNHEY and CDR2 SVGAGI. The CDR3 is 13 residues long. V was pared by 6 bases and J by 2 bases, with 10 bases between.

This clonotype has just a few counts. The chain employs TRBV6-4 and TRBJ2-1, with D possibly TRBD2 on 5 matching bases. The CDR3 runs to 13 residues. Trimming removed 3 bases at V and 8 bases at J, with 11 bases between. Looked up from germline, CDR1 is MRHNA and CDR2 is SNTAGT. The CDR3: CASSERASHEQFF. In nucleotides, the CDR3 is TGTGCCAGCAGTGAACGGGCTAGCCATGAGCAGTTCTTC.

This clonotype was observed many times. A read error may explain this, as a much larger clone is one base away. The chain employs TRBV11-1 and TRBJ2-5, with no clear D. V was pared by 5 bases and J by 3 bases, with 1 base between. Germline V gene sequence: CDR1 SGHAT, CDR2 FQDESV (reference sequence). The CDR3 consists of 10 residues. The CDR3 DNA is TGTGCCAGCAGCAAAGAGACCCAGTACTTC. The encoded protein is CASSKETQYF. The variable domain in full, with the rest retrieved from reference TRBV11-1 and TRBJ2-5, is EAEVAQSPRYKITEKSQAVAFWCDPISGHATLYWYRQILGQGPELLVQFQDESVVDDSQLPKDRFSAERLKGVDSTLKIQPAELGDSAMYLCASSKETQYFGPGTRLLVL.

In this sample, this clonotype turned up many times. The genes are TRBV27 and TRBJ1-4; no reliable D call. The CDR3 has 14 residues. Between the trimmed V and J ends, which lost 6 bases and 4 bases, there was a span of 12 bases. Germline V gene data show CDR1 as MNHEY and CDR2 as SMNVEV (reference sequence). CDR3 loop: CASRPRSGNEKLFF. CDR3 DNA sequence: TGTGCCAGCAGACCCCGATCGGGTAATGAAAAACTGTTTTTT.

In its sample, this clonotype was seen many times. The chain couples TRBV12-3 or TRBV12-4 to TRBJ2-2; no clear D. Trimming cost V 2 bases and J 1 base, with 11 bases left between them. The CDR3 extends over 16 amino acids. This CDR3 is CASSLLGIGNTGELFF. In nucleotides, the CDR3 is TGTGCCAGCAGTTTATTGGGTATAGGGAACACCGGGGAGCTGTTTTTT.

This clonotype was detected many times. V and J are TRBV6-5 and TRBJ1-5; the D is unclear. V dropped 5 bases and J dropped 6 bases, with 17 bases sitting between them. Germline-derived CDR1 and CDR2 are MNHEY and SVGAGI. The length of the CDR3 is 15 residues. The CDR3 DNA reads as TGTGCCAGCAGTAAATACAGAGCGGCGGGTCAGCCCCAGCATTTT. Protein: CASSKYRAAGQPQHF.

This clonotype was seen a few times. The J gene is TRBJ1-2, the V gene TRBV19; D call uncertain. V was shortened by 2 bases and J by 8 bases, with 15 bases between the two germline ends. CDR1 LNHDA and CDR2 SQIVND come from the germline V gene (reference sequence). This CDR3 has 14 residues. CDR3 residues: CASSILLDEPGYTF. In DNA form, the CDR3 reads TGTGCCAGTAGTATACTCCTGGACGAACCGGGCTACACCTTC.

The table lists this clonotype with many counts. The chain recombines TRBV29-1 with TRBJ2-7; 10 nucleotides match TRBD1. This CDR3 is built from 13 residues. After removal of 6 bases from V and 5 bases from J, the junction contained 7 bases not matched to a gene. Germline V gene sequence: CDR1 SQVTM, CDR2 ANQGSEA. This chain's CDR3 is CSVGTGDVNEQYF. The CDR3 DNA is TGCAGCGTCGGGACAGGGGATGTCAACGAGCAGTACTTC.

This clonotype occurred many times. J is TRBJ2-3 and V is TRBV7-2, with a possible D match to TRBD1 (6 bases). This CDR3 region has 16 residues. With 3 bases removed from V and 2 bases from J, the gap between germline ends came to 15 bases. Germline assignment: CDR1 SGHTA and CDR2 FQGNSA. The CDR3 spells CASSFRDRTPTDTQYF. The CDR3 region has the DNA TGTGCCAGCAGCTTTCGAGACAGGACCCCCACAGATACGCAGTATTTT.

In this sample, this clonotype turned up many times. The chain couples TRBV28 to TRBJ2-7; TRBD1 aligns across 9 bases. The trim removed 6 bases at V and 4 bases at J, leaving 10 bases unmatched. The germline V gene encodes CDR1 MDHEN and CDR2 SYDVKM. The CDR3 is made up of 15 amino acids. Here the CDR3 reads CASSSGQGGRYEQYF. The DNA for the CDR3 is TGTGCCAGCAGCTCGGGACAGGGAGGCCGGTACGAGCAGTACTTC. The variable domain in full, completed from reference TRBV28 and TRBJ2-7, reads DVKVTQSSRYLVKRTGEKVFLECVQDMDHENMFWYRQDPGLGLRLIYFSYDVKMKEKGDIPEGYSVSREKKERFSLILESASTNQTSMYLCASSSGQGGRYEQYFGPGTRLTVT.

Only one count was recorded for this clonotype. The conserved phenylalanine or tryptophan is not found at the CDR3 terminus, so this likely reflects a read error. The chain joins TRBV20-1 to TRBJ2-3, with D perhaps TRBD1 (6 bases). CDR1 is DFQATT, CDR2 SNEGSKA, per germline (reference sequence). Between the trimmed V and J ends, which lost 5 bases and 6 bases, there was a span of 12 bases. This CDR3 region has 12 residues. CDR3 sequence: CSADRSWDTQYN. Here the CDR3 DNA reads TGCAGTGCTGACAGGTCCTGGGATACGCAGTATAAT.

This clonotype has a count of ten or more. The rearrangement joins TRBV5-1 to TRBJ2-7; D not certain. The CDR3 has 12 amino acids. The V gene lost 1 base and the J gene lost 3 bases, with 5 bases spanning the gap. CDR1 and CDR2 (germline): SGHRS, YFSETQ. CDR3 nucleotides: TGCGCCAGCAGCTTGTCAGACTACGAGCAGTACTTC. Its translation is CASSLSDYEQYF.